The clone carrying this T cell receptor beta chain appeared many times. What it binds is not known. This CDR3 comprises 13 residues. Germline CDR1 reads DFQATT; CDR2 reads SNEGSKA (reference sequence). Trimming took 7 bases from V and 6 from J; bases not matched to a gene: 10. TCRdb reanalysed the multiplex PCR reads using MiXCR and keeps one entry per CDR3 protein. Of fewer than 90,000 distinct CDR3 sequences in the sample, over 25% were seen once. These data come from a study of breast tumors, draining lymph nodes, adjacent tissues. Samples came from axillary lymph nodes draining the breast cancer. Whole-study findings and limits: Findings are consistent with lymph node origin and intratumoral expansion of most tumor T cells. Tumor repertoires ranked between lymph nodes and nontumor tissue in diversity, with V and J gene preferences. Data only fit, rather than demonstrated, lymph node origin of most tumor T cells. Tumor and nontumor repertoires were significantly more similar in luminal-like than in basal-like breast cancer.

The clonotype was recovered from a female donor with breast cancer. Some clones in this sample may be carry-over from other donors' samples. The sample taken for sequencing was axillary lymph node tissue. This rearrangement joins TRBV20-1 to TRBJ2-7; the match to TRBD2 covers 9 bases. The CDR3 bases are TGCAGTGGGGGGGCGGGAGGGCCTCGCGAGCAGTACTTC. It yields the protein CSGGAGGPREQYF.